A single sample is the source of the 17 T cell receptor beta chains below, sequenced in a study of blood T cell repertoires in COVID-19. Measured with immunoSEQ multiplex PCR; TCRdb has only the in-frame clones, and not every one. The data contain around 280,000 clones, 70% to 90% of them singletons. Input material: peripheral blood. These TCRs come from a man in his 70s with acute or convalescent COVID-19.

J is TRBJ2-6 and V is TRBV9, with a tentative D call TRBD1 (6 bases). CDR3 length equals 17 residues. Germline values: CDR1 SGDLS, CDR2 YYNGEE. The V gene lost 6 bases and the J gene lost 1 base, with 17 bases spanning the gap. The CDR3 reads CASTGQNLRSGANVLTF. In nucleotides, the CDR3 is TGTGCCAGCACCGGACAGAACCTGAGATCTGGGGCCAACGTCCTGACTTTC.

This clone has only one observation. The CDR3 protein is CASSTGPGNTIYF. CDR3 DNA: TGTGCCAGCTCCACAGGTCCTGGAAACACCATATATTTT. The V and J genes are TRBV27 and TRBJ1-3; TRBD1 might be the D (5 bases). Looked up from germline, CDR1 is MNHEY and CDR2 is SMNVEV (reference sequence). The V end lost 8 bases, the J end lost 2 bases, and 10 bases lay between the germline ends. The CDR3 spans 13 residues.

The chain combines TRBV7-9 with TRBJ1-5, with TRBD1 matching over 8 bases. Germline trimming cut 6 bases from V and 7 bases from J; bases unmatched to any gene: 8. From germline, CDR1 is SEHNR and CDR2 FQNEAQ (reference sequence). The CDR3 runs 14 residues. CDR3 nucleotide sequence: TGTGCCAGCAGTTTTTCAGGGGGCGGACAGCCCCAGCATTTT. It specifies CASSFSGGGQPQHF.

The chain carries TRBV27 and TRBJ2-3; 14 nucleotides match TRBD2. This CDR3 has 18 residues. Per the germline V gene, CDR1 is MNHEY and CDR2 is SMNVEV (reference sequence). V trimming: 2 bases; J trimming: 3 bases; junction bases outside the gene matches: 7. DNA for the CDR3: TGTGCCAGCAGTTTAGGGACTAGCGGGGGCCGCGGGACAGATACGCAGTATTTT. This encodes CASSLGTSGGRGTDTQYF.

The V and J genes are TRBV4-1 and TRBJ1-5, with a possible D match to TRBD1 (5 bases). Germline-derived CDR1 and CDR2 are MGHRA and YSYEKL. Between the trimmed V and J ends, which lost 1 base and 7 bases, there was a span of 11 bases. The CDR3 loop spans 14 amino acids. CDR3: CASSQAGLGQPQHF. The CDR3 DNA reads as TGCGCCAGCAGCCAAGCAGGGCTCGGGCAGCCCCAGCATTTT.

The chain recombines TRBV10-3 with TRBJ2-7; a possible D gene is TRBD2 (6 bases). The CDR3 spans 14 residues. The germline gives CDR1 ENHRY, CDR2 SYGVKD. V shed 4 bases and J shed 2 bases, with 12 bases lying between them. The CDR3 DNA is TGTGCCATCAGTGTACGGGAGACTCCCTACGAGCAGTACTTC. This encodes CAISVRETPYEQYF.

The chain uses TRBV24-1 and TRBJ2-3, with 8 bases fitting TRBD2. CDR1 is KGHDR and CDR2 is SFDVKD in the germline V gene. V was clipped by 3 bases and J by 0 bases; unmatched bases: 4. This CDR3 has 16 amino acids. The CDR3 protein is CATSDPAGGSTDTQYF. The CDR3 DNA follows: TGTGCCACCAGTGATCCCGCGGGAGGCAGCACAGATACGCAGTATTTT.

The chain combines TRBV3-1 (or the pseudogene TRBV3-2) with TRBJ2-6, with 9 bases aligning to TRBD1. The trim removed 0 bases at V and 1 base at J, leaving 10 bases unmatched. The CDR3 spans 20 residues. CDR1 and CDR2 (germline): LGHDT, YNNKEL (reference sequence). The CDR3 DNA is TGTGCCAGCAGCCAAGATTATGGGACAGGGTCCATATCTGGGGCCAACGTCCTGACTTTC. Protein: CASSQDYGTGSISGANVLTF.

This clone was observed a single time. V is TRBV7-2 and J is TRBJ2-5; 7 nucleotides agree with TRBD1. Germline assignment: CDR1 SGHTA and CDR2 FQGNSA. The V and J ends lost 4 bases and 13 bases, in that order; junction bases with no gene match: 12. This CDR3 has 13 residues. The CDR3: CASSWDSLGPGYF. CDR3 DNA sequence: TGTGCCAGCAGCTGGGACAGCTTGGGACCGGGGTACTTC.

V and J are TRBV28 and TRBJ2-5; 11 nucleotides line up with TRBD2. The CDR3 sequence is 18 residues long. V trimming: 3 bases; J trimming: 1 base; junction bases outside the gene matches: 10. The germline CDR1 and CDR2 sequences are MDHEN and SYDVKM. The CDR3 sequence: CASSLSSGGTSGQETQYF. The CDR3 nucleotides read TGTGCCAGCAGTTTGAGCTCCGGGGGGACTAGCGGCCAAGAGACCCAGTACTTC.

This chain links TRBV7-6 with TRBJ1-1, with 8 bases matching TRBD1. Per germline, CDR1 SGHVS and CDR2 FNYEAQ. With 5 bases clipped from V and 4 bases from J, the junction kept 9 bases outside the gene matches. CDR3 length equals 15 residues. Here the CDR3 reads CASSLGQGGITEAFF. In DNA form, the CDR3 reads TGTGCCAGCAGCCTAGGACAGGGTGGAATCACTGAAGCTTTCTTT.

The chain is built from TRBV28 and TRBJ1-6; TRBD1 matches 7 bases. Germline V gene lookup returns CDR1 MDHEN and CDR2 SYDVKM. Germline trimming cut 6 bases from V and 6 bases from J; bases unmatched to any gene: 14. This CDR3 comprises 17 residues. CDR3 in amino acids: CASSPGTAKRGNSPLHF. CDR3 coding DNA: TGTGCCAGCAGCCCCGGGACAGCGAAGCGAGGTAATTCACCCCTCCACTTT.

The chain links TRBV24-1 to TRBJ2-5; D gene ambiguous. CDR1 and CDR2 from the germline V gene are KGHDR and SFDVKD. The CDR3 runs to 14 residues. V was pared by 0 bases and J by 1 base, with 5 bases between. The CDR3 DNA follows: TGTGCCACCAGTGATTTGCCCAGCCAAGAGACCCAGTACTTC. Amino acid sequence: CATSDLPSQETQYF.

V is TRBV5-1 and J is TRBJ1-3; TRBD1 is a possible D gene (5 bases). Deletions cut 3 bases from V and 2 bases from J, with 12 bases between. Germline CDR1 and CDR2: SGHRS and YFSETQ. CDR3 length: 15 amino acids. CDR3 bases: TGCGCCAGCAGCTCCACAGGCGAAACTGGAAACACCATATATTTT. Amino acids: CASSSTGETGNTIYF.

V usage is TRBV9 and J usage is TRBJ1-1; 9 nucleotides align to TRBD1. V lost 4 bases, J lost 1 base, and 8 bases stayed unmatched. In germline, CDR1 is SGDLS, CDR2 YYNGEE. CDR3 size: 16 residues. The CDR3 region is CASSSLQGAKNTEAFF. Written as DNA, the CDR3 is TGTGCCAGCAGCTCCTTACAGGGGGCTAAGAACACTGAAGCTTTCTTT. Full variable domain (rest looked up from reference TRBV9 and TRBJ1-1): DSGVTQTPKHLITATGQRVTLRCSPRSGDLSVYWYQQSLDQGLQFLIQYYNGEERAKGNILERFSAQQFPDLHSELNLSSLELGDSALYFCASSSLQGAKNTEAFFGQGTRLTVV.

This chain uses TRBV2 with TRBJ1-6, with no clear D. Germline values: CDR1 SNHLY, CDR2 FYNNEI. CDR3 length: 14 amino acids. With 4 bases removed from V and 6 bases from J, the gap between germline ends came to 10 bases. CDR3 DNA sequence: TGTGCCAGCAGTGGTCAGAGGCCTAATTCACCCCTCCACTTT. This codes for CASSGQRPNSPLHF. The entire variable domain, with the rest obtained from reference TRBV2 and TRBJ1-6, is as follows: EPEVTQTPSHQVTQMGQEVILRCVPISNHLYFYWYRQILGQKVEFLVSFYNNEISEKSEIFDDQFSVERPDGSNFTLKIRSTKLEDSAMYFCASSGQRPNSPLHFGNGTRLTVT.

CDR3 coding DNA: TGCAGCGTTAAAGGGAGCTCTGGGGCCAACGTCCTGACTTTC. Translated, it gives CSVKGSSGANVLTF. The genes are TRBV29-1 and TRBJ2-6; D possibly corresponds to TRBD2 (5 bases). CDR1 and CDR2 from the germline V gene are SQVTM and ANQGSEA. The CDR3 is 14 residues long. Trimming left V 5 bases short and J 0 bases short, with 8 bases between.